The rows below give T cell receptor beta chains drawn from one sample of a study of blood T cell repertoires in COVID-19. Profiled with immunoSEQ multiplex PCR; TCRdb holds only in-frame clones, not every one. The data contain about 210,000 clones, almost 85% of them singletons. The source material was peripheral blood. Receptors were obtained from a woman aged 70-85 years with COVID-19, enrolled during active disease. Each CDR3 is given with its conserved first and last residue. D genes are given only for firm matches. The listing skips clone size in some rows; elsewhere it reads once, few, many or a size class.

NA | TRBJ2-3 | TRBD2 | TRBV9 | CASSVGSSGSQGGTQYF | TGTGCCAGCAGCGTAGGATCTAGCGGGAGTCAAGGAGGGACGCAGTATTTT
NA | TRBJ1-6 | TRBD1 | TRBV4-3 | CASSREGQGYNSPLHF | TGCGCCAGCAGCCGGGAAGGACAGGGTTATAATTCACCCCTCCACTTT
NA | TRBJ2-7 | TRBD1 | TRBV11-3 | CASSLPQGARNEQYF | TGTGCCAGCAGCTTACCCCAGGGGGCAAGGAACGAGCAGTACTTC
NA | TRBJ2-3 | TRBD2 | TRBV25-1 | CASVSGISTDTQYF | TGTGCCAGCGTTAGCGGGATCAGCACAGATACGCAGTATTTT
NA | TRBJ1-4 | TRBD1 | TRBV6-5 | CASSITGGRNEKLFF | TGTGCCAGCAGCATAACAGGGGGTCGTAATGAAAAACTGTTTTTT
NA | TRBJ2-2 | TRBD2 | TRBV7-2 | CASSSGTSGLTGELFF | TGTGCCAGCAGCTCAGGGACTAGCGGACTCACCGGGGAGCTGTTTTTT
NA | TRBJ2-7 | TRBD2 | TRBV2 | CASSPTSGRAREQYF | TGTGCCAGCAGTCCGACTAGCGGGAGGGCCCGGGAGCAGTACTTC
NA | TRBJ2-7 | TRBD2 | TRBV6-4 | CASSDKPSDGLAGAGEQYF | TGTGCCAGCAGCGACAAACCCTCTGACGGACTAGCGGGAGCAGGCGAGCAGTACTTC
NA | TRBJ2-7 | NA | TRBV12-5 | CASGLRVNEQYF | TGTGCTAGTGGTTTGCGGGTAAACGAGCAGTACTTC
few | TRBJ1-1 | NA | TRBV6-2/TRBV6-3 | CASSGRHSNTEAFF | TGTGCCAGCAGCGGCCGCCACAGCAATACTGAAGCTTTCTTT
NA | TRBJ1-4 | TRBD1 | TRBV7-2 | CASSLLAGQGIEKLFF | TGTGCCAGCAGCTTATTAGCGGGACAGGGAATTGAAAAACTGTTTTTT
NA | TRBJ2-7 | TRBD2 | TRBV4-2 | CASSQAGGTSGRVEQYF | TGTGCCAGCAGCCAAGCCGGCGGGACTAGCGGGAGGGTCGAGCAGTACTTC
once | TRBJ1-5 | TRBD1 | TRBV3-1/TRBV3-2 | CASSLGQGSNQPQHF | TGTGCCAGCAGCCTCGGACAGGGGAGCAATCAGCCCCAGCATTTT
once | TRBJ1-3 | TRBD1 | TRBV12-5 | CASGSGQGGNTIYF | TGTGCTAGTGGTTCGGGACAGGGGGGAAACACCATATATTTT
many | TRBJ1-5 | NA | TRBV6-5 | CASSYSRGAYQPQHF | TGTGCCAGCAGTTACTCCCGCGGGGCTTATCAGCCCCAGCATTTT
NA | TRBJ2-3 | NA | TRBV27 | CASRMSGTDTQYF | TGTGCCAGCAGGATGAGCGGCACAGATACGCAGTATTTT
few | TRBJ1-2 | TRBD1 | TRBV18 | CASSSGQGMYGYTF | TGTGCCAGCTCAAGCGGACAGGGGATGTATGGCTACACCTTC
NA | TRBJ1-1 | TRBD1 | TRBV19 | CASSLGDRPGTEAFF | TGTGCCAGTAGTTTAGGGGACAGGCCGGGCACTGAAGCTTTCTTT
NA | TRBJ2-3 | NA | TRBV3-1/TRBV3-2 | CASSQTRTYTDTQYF | TGTGCCAGCAGCCAGACTAGGACATACACAGATACGCAGTATTTT
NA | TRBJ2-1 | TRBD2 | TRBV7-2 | CASHKSSLAGGSSYNEQFF | TGTGCCAGCCACAAAAGTTCGCTAGCGGGCGGAAGCTCCTACAATGAGCAGTTCTTC
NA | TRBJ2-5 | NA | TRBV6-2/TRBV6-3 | CASSQTPLGWHF | TGTGCCAGCAGCCAAACCCCCCTGGGCTGGCACTTC
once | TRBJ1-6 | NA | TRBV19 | CASSKTGANSPLHF | TGTGCCAGTAGTAAGACTGGGGCAAATTCACCCCTCCACTTT
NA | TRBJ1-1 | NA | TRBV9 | CASSEDIRGNTEAFF | TGTGCCAGCAGCGAGGATATCAGGGGGAACACTGAAGCTTTCTTT
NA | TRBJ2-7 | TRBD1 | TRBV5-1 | CASSFDGTGYEQYF | TGCGCCAGCAGCTTCGATGGGACAGGGTACGAGCAGTACTTC
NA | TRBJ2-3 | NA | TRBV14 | CASTTSTADTQYF | TGTGCCAGCACTACCTCGACTGCAGATACGCAGTATTTT
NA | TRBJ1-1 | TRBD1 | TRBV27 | CASRRGTGEGYEAFF | TGTGCCAGCCGCAGGGGGACAGGGGAGGGATACGAAGCTTTCTTT
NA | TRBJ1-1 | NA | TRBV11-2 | CASTTGVSSTEAFF | TGTGCCAGCACCACGGGGGTGTCGAGCACTGAAGCTTTCTTT
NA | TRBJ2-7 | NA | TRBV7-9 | CASSSSELEARRLYEQYF | TGTGCCAGCAGCTCTAGTGAGCTTGAGGCAAGAAGACTCTACGAGCAGTACTTC
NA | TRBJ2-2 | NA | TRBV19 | CASSIVGQLNTGELFF | TGTGCCAGTAGTATTGTTGGACAGCTTAACACCGGGGAGCTGTTTTTT
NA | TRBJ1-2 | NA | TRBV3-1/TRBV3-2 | CASSQGTLGYTF | TGTGCCAGCAGCCAAGGTACATTGGGCTACACCTTC
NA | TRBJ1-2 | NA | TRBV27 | CASSFRAERMRGYTF | TGTGCCAGCAGTTTCCGCGCTGAGCGGATGCGGGGCTACACCTTC
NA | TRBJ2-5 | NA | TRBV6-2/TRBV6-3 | CASSYINQETQYF | TGTGCCAGCAGTTACATTAACCAAGAGACCCAGTACTTC
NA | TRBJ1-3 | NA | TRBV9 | CASSVGGVSGNTIYF | TGTGCCAGCAGCGTAGGGGGGGTCTCTGGAAACACCATATATTTT
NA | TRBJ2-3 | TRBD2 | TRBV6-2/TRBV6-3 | CASSPSPSGGTDTQYF | TGTGCCAGCAGTCCCTCCCCCAGCGGGGGCACAGATACGCAGTATTTT
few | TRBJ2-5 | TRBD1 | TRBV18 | CASSLGTGLQETQYF | TGTGCCAGCTCACTCGGGACAGGGCTACAGGAGACCCAGTACTTC
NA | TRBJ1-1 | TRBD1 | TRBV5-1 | CASSPGQKNTEAFF | TGCGCCAGCAGCCCGGGACAGAAGAACACTGAAGCTTTCTTT
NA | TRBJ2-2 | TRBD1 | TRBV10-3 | CAIGGTGSNTGELFF | TGTGCCATCGGTGGGACAGGTTCGAACACCGGGGAGCTGTTTTTT
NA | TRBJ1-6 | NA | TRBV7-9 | CASSGGMVYNSPLHF | TGTGCCAGCAGTGGAGGGATGGTCTATAATTCACCCCTCCACTTT
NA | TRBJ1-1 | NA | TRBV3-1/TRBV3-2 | CASSQGYTSLEAFF | TGTGCCAGCAGCCAAGGTTACACGTCGCTGGAAGCTTTCTTT
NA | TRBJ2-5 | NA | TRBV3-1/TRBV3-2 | CASSPSAGTQYF | TGTGCCAGCAGCCCGTCAGCGGGGACCCAGTACTTC
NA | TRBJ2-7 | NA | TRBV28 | CASSLPLPSSYEQYF | TGTGCCAGCAGTTTACCTCTACCTAGCTCCTACGAGCAGTACTTC
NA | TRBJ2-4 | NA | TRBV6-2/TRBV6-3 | CASSYPDNPQAKNIQYF | TGTGCCAGCAGTTACCCCGACAACCCCCAAGCCAAAAACATTCAGTACTTC
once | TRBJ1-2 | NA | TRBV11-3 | CASSLDLYGYTF | TGTGCCAGCAGCTTAGATCTCTATGGCTACACCTTC
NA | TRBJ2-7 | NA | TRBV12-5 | CASGRPGGGAPEQYF | TGTGCTAGTGGCCGCCCGGGCGGGGGCGCGCCCGAGCAGTACTTC
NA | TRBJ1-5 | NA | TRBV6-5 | CASSRQISNQPQHF | TGTGCCAGCAGTCGACAGATTAGCAATCAGCCCCAGCATTTT
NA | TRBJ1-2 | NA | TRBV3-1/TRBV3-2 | CASSSGQNYGYTF | TGTGCCAGCAGCTCCGGACAAAACTATGGCTACACCTTC
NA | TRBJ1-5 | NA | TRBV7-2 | CASSLTGWDNQPQHF | TGTGCCAGCAGCCTTACAGGGTGGGACAATCAGCCCCAGCATTTT
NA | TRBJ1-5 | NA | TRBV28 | CASSEDFGNQPQHF | TGTGCCAGCAGTGAGGACTTTGGCAATCAGCCCCAGCATTTT
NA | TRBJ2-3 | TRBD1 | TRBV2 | CAIPGQRTDTQYF | TGTGCCATCCCGGGACAGCGCACAGATACGCAGTATTTT
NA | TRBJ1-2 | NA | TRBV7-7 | CASSFHTRELYGYTF | TGTGCTAGCAGCTTTCACACGAGGGAGCTCTATGGCTACACCTTC
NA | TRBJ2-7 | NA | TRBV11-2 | CASSLDHSSYEQYF | TGTGCCAGCAGCTTAGATCACAGCTCCTACGAGCAGTACTTC
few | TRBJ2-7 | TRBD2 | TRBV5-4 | CASSNRLAHEQYF | TGTGCCAGCAGCAATCGACTAGCCCACGAGCAGTACTTC
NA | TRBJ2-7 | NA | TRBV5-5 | CASSLELSGLGNEQYF | TGTGCCAGCAGCTTAGAACTTAGCGGACTTGGGAACGAGCAGTACTTC